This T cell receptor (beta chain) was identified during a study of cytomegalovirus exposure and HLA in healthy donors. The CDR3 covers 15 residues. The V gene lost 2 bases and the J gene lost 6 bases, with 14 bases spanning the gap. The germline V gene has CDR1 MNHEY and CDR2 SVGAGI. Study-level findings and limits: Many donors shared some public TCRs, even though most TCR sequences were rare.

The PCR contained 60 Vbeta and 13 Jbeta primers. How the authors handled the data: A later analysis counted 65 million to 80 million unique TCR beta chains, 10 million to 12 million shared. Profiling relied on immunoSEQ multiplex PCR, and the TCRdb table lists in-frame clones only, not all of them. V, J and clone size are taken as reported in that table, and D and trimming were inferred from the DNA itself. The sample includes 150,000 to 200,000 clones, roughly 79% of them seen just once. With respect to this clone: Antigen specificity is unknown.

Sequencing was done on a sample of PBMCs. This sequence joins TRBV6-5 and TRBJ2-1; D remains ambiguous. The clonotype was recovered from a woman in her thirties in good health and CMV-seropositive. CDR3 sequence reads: CASSYLRGGRNEQFF. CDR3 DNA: TGTGCCAGCAGTTACCTTCGTGGTGGCCGCAATGAGCAGTTCTTC.